Below, 14 T cell receptor beta chains from the same sample are listed, as sequenced in a study of CD8+CD57+ T cells in acquired aplastic anemia. An expansion of CD8+CD57+ cells by flow cytometry had been shown in patients chosen for sequencing. Genomic DNA provided the template from which TCR beta VDJ and CDR3 profiles were obtained. TCRdb processed the reads anew with MiXCR; each CDR3 protein has one entry. The sample yields 95,000 to 150,000 distinct CDR3 sequences, about 40% seen once. The sequencing input was sorted CD4+, CD8+, or CD8+CD57+ T cells (not recorded which) from PBMCs. These receptors were taken from a human donor with aplastic anemia.

In this sample, this clonotype turned up a few times. Being one base from a much bigger clone, this may be a read error. The chain employs TRBV6-1 and TRBJ2-1; D remains unclear. Germline lookup yields CDR1 MNHNS and CDR2 SASEGT. The ends were cut back, 5 bases at V and 8 bases at J, with 13 bases in the middle. The CDR3 covers 13 residues. The DNA of the CDR3 is TGTGCCAGCAGTCTTATTATCAACGATGAGCAGTTCTTC. Translating it yields CASSLIINDEQFF.

This clonotype was picked up a small number of times. The V and J genes are TRBV29-1 and TRBJ1-5, with 9 bases lining up with TRBD1. Germline lookup yields CDR1 SQVTM and CDR2 ANQGSEA. CDR3 length equals 12 residues. Trimming took 6 bases from V and 5 from J; bases not matched to a gene: 2. The DNA of the CDR3 is TGCAGCGTGGGGGACAGGGATCAGCCCCAGCATTTT. This translates into CSVGDRDQPQHF.

Comments on this clonotype: One base away lies a much larger clone, so this may be a sequencing read error. The CDR3 reads CVSSYTSVARLFF. Written as DNA, the CDR3 is TGTGTCAGCAGTTATACGTCGGTCGCGAGGCTGTTTTTT. This chain uses TRBV6-5 with TRBJ2-2, with unresolved D. This CDR3 has 13 amino acids. Per the germline V gene, CDR1 is MNHEY and CDR2 is SVGAGI.

This clonotype was found many times. The chain employs TRBV20-1 and TRBJ2-2; 7 bases align to TRBD1. The V segment lost 6 bases and the J segment 5 bases; nucleotides outside the gene matches: 12. Germline V gene sequence: CDR1 DFQATT, CDR2 SNEGSKA (reference sequence). The CDR3 runs 15 residues. CDR3 sequence reads: CSALDRVVLTGELFF. The CDR3 DNA follows: TGCAGTGCCTTAGACAGGGTAGTCTTGACCGGGGAGCTGTTTTTT.

This chain connects TRBV10-3 to TRBJ1-3, with a possible D match to TRBD1 (6 bases). The CDR3 covers 14 residues. Germline V gene lookup returns CDR1 ENHRY and CDR2 SYGVKD. V was shortened by 6 bases and J by 0 bases, with 9 bases between the two germline ends. Written as DNA, the CDR3 is TGTGCCATCAGGGACAGCAACTCTGGAAACACCATATATTTT. This gives the protein CAIRDSNSGNTIYF.

In this sample, this clonotype turned up many times. The chain employs TRBV7-6 and TRBJ2-5; either TRBD1 or TRBD2 may supply D (6 bases each). V was shortened by 3 bases and J by 5 bases, with 19 bases between the two germline ends. CDR3 length: 16 amino acids. The germline V gene has CDR1 SGHVS and CDR2 FNYEAQ. CDR3 amino acids: CASSLGMGGAGETQYF. The DNA of the CDR3 is TGTGCCAGCAGCTTGGGGATGGGGGGCGCTGGTGAGACCCAGTACTTC.

This clonotype was seen at least ten times. The chain recombines TRBV20-1 with TRBJ2-3, with 12 bases that match TRBD2. V was clipped by 5 bases and J by 5 bases; unmatched bases: 8. CDR1 DFQATT and CDR2 SNEGSKA come from the germline V gene (reference sequence). CDR3 size: 15 residues. CDR3 DNA: TGCAGTGCTCAGACTAGCGGGGGAGTAAGAGATACGCAGTATTTT. Protein sequence: CSAQTSGGVRDTQYF.

This clonotype showed up many times. The chain combines TRBV20-1 with TRBJ2-7, with D perhaps TRBD1 or TRBD2 (5 bases each). The CDR3 covers 14 residues. CDR1 is DFQATT and CDR2 is SNEGSKA in the germline V gene (reference sequence). Trimming shortened V by 0 bases and J by 1 base, and 10 bases separated the two germline ends. DNA for the CDR3: TGCAGTGCTAGAGACCCGGGACGATCCTACGAGCAGTACTTC. Translating gives CSARDPGRSYEQYF.

This sequence joins TRBV10-3 and TRBJ2-2; weak D call: TRBD1 (6 bases). The germline V and J ends were trimmed by 5 bases and 4 bases, with 8 bases remaining between them. CDR1 and CDR2 from the germline V gene are ENHRY and SYGVKD. This CDR3 contains 13 residues. The CDR3 DNA reads TGTGCCATCAGTCAGGGGACCACCGGGGAGCTGTTTTTT. Protein sequence: CAISQGTTGELFF.

This clonotype was recorded at least ten times. V gene TRBV12-3 or TRBV12-4 combines with J gene TRBJ2-3; no firm D call. This CDR3 contains 13 residues. Trimming stripped 5 bases from V and 5 bases from J, with 11 bases between. CDR3 sequence: CASSTLMGDTQYF. The DNA of the CDR3 is TGTGCCAGCAGTACTCTTATGGGAGATACGCAGTATTTT.

This clonotype came up once. The CDR3 loop reads CASSQRQGDTDTQYF. DNA for the CDR3: TGTGCCAGCTCACAACGACAGGGAGACACAGATACGCAGTATTTT. V usage is TRBV9 and J usage is TRBJ2-3, with TRBD1 matching over 7 bases. The length of the CDR3 is 15 residues. Trimming cost V 7 bases and J 2 bases; bases outside gene matches: 10. The germline V gene has CDR1 SGDLS and CDR2 YYNGEE.

V usage is TRBV11-2 and J usage is TRBJ1-6, with D possibly being TRBD1 (5 bases). Trimming cost V 2 bases and J 10 bases, with 24 bases left between them. The germline CDR1 and CDR2 sequences are SGHAT and FQNNGV. The length of the CDR3 is 18 residues. The CDR3 loop reads CASSLKPLRDGGSSPLHF. CDR3 coding DNA: TGTGCCAGCAGCTTAAAGCCCCTAAGGGACGGCGGTTCATCACCCCTCCACTTT.

Many counts were recorded for this clonotype. The chain employs TRBV20-1 and TRBJ2-7; TRBD2 agrees at 9 bases. There are 16 residues in the CDR3. Trimming removed 5 bases from V and 3 bases from J; junction bases left unmatched: 14. The germline V gene has CDR1 DFQATT and CDR2 SNEGSKA (reference sequence). The CDR3 nucleotides read TGCAGTGCTCCGGGAGCGGGGGGCCAGGGGGTCTACGAGCAGTACTTC. It codes for CSAPGAGGQGVYEQYF.

In this sample, this clonotype turned up a few times. The CDR3 here is CASSHARVSYNEQFF. CDR3 coding DNA: TGTGCCAGCAGCCATGCCAGAGTGTCCTACAATGAGCAGTTCTTC. The chain combines TRBV14 with TRBJ2-1, with D unresolved. In germline, CDR1 is SGHDN, CDR2 FVKESK. The CDR3 is made up of 15 amino acids. Trimming took off 3 bases at V and 1 base at J, with 10 bases between the two ends.